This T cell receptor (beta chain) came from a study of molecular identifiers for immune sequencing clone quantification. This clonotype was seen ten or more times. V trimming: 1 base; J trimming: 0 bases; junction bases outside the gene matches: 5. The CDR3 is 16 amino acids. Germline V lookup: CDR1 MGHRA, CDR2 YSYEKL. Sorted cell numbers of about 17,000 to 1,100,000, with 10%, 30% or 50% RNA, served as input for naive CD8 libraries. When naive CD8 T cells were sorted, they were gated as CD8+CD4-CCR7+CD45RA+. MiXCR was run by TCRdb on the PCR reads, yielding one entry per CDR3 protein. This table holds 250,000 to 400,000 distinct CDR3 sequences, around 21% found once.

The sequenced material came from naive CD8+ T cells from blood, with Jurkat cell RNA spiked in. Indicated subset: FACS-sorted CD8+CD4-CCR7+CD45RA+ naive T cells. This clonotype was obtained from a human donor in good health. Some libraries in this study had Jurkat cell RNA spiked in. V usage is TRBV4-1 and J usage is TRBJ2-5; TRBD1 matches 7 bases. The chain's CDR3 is CASSQARDSHQETQYF. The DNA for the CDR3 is TGCGCCAGCAGCCAAGCTCGGGACAGCCACCAAGAGACCCAGTACTTC.